This TCR beta chain was found in a study of patients and donors after allogeneic stem cell transplantation. This clonotype has only a few counts. Each CDR3 protein is one row after TCRdb ran MiXCR on the RT-PCR reads. The sample lists about 410,000 distinct CDR3 sequences; 16% were seen once. Germline V lookup: CDR1 MNHEY, CDR2 SVGAGI. V was pared by 0 bases and J by 1 base, with 9 bases between. The CDR3 has 15 residues. The V and J genes are TRBV6-5 and TRBJ1-1; D possibly corresponds to TRBD1 (5 bases). The sample taken for sequencing was blood, either unsorted or a sorted T cell fraction (not recorded which). This clonotype originated in a human donor who was either an allogeneic HSCT recipient or a stem cell or donor lymphocyte infusion donor (not recorded which). It is not recorded whose cells these are; they may come from a transplant donor. The CDR3 spells CASSYSPGRNTEAFF. The CDR3 region has the DNA TGTGCCAGCAGTTACTCGCCAGGGAGGAACACTGAAGCTTTCTTT.